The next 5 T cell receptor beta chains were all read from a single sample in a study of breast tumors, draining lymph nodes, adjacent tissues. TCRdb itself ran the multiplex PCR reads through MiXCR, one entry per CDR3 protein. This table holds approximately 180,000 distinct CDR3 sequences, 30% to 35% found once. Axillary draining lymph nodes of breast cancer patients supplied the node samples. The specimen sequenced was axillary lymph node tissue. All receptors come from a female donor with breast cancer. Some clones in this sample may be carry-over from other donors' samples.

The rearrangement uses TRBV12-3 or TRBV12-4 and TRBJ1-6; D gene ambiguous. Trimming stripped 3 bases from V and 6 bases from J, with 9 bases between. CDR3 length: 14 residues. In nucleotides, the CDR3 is TGTGCCAGCAGTTTCTGGCAGCCTAATTCACCCCTCCACTTT. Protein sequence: CASSFWQPNSPLHF.

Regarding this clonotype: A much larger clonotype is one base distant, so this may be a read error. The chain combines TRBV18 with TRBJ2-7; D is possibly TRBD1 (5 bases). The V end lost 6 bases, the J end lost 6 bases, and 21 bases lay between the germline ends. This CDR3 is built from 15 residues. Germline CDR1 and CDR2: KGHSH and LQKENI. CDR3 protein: CASSPGRVVTGEQYF. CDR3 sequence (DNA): TGTGCCAGCTCCCCCGGCAGGGTAGTTACGGGCGAGCAGTACTTC.

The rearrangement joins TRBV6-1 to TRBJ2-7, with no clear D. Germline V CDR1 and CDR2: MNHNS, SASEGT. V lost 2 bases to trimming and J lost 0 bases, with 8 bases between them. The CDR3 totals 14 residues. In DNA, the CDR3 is TGTGCCAGCAGTGAACCACAGTTCTCCTACGAGCAGTACTTC. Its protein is CASSEPQFSYEQYF.

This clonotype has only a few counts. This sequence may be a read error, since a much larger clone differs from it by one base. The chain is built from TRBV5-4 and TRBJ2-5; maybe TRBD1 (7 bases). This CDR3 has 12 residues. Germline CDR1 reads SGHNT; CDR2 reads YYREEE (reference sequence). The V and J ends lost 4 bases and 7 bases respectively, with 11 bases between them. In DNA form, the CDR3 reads TGTGCCAGCAGCCAGGAGGGGGCGACCCAGTACTTC. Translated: CASSQEGATQYF.

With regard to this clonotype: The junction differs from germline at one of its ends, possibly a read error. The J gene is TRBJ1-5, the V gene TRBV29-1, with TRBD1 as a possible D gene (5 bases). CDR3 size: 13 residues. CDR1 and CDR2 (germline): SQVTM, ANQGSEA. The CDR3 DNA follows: TGCAGCGTCGTGTGGGGGAGGGATCAGCCCCAGCGTTTT. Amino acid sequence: CSVVWGRDQPQRF.